These 19 T cell receptor beta chains were all obtained from the same sample, sequenced in a study of cytomegalovirus exposure and HLA in healthy donors listed by TCRdb under 2017. The receptor library was made with the immunoSEQ multiplex PCR assay. A mixture of 60 forward primers for TCR Vbeta segments and 13 reverse primers for TCR Jbeta segments was used in the multiplex PCR. TCRdb obtained this table from immuneACCESS and retained in-frame rearrangements with V and J assigned. These tables miss some clones; where compared with another copy, unresolved V genes account for less than half of the shortfall, and the remainder is unexplained. The sample profile shows around 150,000 clones; roughly 80% of them were found once. The top ten clonotypes cover more than 1.5% of the sample. The sample comprised PBMCs. These receptor sequences come from a human donor in good health.

The V gene is TRBV5-6, the J gene TRBJ2-1; D might be TRBD2 (6 bases). V lost 0 bases to trimming and J lost 3 bases, with 10 bases between them. Germline CDR1 reads SGHDT; CDR2 reads YYEEEE. CDR3 size: 15 residues. The CDR3 nucleotides read TGTGCCAGCAGCTTGGTTGTAGCGGACTACAATGAGCAGTTCTTC. Protein sequence: CASSLVVADYNEQFF.

The chain links TRBV4-2 to TRBJ2-3, with D unresolved. Germline loops: CDR1 LGHNA, CDR2 YNFKEQ. V was pared by 0 bases and J by 0 bases, with 13 bases between. This CDR3 is 17 amino acids long. The CDR3 is CASSQDLRSASTDTQYF. DNA for the CDR3: TGTGCCAGCAGCCAAGATCTGCGCTCTGCAAGCACAGATACGCAGTATTTT.

The chain is built from TRBV5-1 and TRBJ1-6, with 10 bases identical to TRBD1. Germline CDR1 is SGHRS and CDR2 is YFSETQ. V dropped 0 bases and J dropped 7; count of bases not matched to a gene: 4. This CDR3 is 16 amino acids long. The CDR3 sequence: CASSLGQGAKNSPLHF. CDR3 in DNA: TGCGCCAGCAGCTTGGGACAGGGGGCGAAAAATTCACCCCTCCACTTT.

The sample holds a few counts of this clone. The chain joins TRBV15 to TRBJ1-1; D is undetermined. V gave up 7 bases and J gave up 6 bases, with 15 bases separating them. The CDR3 totals 13 residues. Per germline, CDR1 LNHNV and CDR2 YYDKDF (reference sequence). This CDR3 is CATTFSAGAEAFF. The CDR3 coding sequence is TGTGCCACCACCTTTTCTGCCGGGGCTGAAGCTTTCTTT.

This chain uses TRBV5-1 with TRBJ2-5, with D perhaps TRBD2 (6 bases). This CDR3 comprises 14 residues. V dropped 0 bases and J dropped 3 bases, with 9 bases sitting between them. Looked up from germline, CDR1 is SGHRS and CDR2 is YFSETQ. The CDR3 region is CASSLGLEKETQYF. The DNA for the CDR3 is TGCGCCAGCAGCTTGGGACTAGAGAAAGAGACCCAGTACTTC.

This clone turned up a few times. This chain connects TRBV6-6 to TRBJ1-2; 7 nucleotides match TRBD1. The V and J ends lost 6 bases and 4 bases, in that order; junction bases with no gene match: 5. CDR3 length equals 13 residues. The germline V gene encodes CDR1 MNHNY and CDR2 SVGAGI (reference sequence). The CDR3 spells CASRDRVGYGYTF. For the CDR3, the DNA is TGTGCCAGCAGAGACAGGGTGGGCTATGGCTACACCTTC.

The chain links TRBV5-1 to TRBJ2-7, with 9 bases matching TRBD1. The CDR3 length is 14 residues. Germline V lookup: CDR1 SGHRS, CDR2 YFSETQ. V dropped 4 bases and J dropped 12; count of bases not matched to a gene: 14. The CDR3 protein is CASSREGGQGGRYF. CDR3 nucleotides: TGCGCCAGCAGCCGCGAAGGGGGACAGGGTGGGCGGTACTTC. The full variable domain, completed using reference TRBV5-1 and TRBJ2-7, is KAGVTQTPRYLIKTRGQQVTLSCSPISGHRSVSWYQQTPGQGLQFLFEYFSETQRNKGNFPGRFSGRQFSNSRSEMNVSTLELGDSALYLCASSREGGQGGRYFGPGTRLTVT.

The chain combines TRBV7-8 with TRBJ1-5, with 8 bases that match TRBD1. The germline gives CDR1 SGHVS, CDR2 FQNEAQ. The junction had 9 bases not matched to a gene; V was cut back by 5 bases and J by 6 bases. This CDR3 has 15 amino acids. The CDR3 region has the DNA TGTGCCAGCAGCGAGCAGGGGGCTCGGGCTCAGCCCCAGCATTTT. This sequence encodes CASSEQGARAQPQHF.

The rearrangement joins TRBV7-9 to TRBJ1-2; 8 positions agree with TRBD1. The CDR3 loop spans 14 amino acids. V shed 4 bases, J shed 6 bases, and the junction held 7 bases outside the gene matches. Germline V gene sequence: CDR1 SEHNR, CDR2 FQNEAQ (reference sequence). The CDR3 DNA follows: TGTGCCAGCAGCTCGTGGACAGGGACCGATGGCTACACCTTC. This sequence encodes CASSSWTGTDGYTF.

This chain links TRBV7-2 with TRBJ2-1, with 8 bases matching TRBD1. Unmatched junction bases numbered 6, after V lost 3 bases and J lost 2 bases. The CDR3 runs to 16 residues. The germline V gene has CDR1 SGHTA and CDR2 FQGNSA. The CDR3 bases are TGTGCCAGCAGCTTGAACAGGGGGTCAACCTACAATGAGCAGTTCTTC. Protein product: CASSLNRGSTYNEQFF.

The chain joins TRBV7-3 to TRBJ2-1; a possible D gene is TRBD2 (5 bases). In germline, CDR1 is SGHTA, CDR2 FQGTGA. The CDR3 is 12 residues long. Trimming removed 3 bases from V and 5 bases from J, with 5 bases in between. The CDR3 bases are TGTGCCAGCAGCTTCGGGGACAATGAGCAGTTCTTC. Protein: CASSFGDNEQFF.

The count of this clone is one. J is TRBJ2-1 and V is TRBV19, with TRBD2 identical over 9 bases. V gave up 5 bases and J gave up 6 bases; unmatched junction bases: 8. Germline CDR1 is LNHDA and CDR2 is SQIVND (reference sequence). The CDR3 has 15 amino acids. CDR3 bases: TGTGCCAGTAGTCCATTAGCGGGGGAGGCCAATGAGCAGTTCTTC. As protein: CASSPLAGEANEQFF.

The gene calls are TRBV10-1 and TRBJ1-1, with D possibly being TRBD1 (5 bases). Germline-derived CDR1 and CDR2 are WNHNN and SYGVQD (reference sequence). The CDR3 runs 13 residues. Trimming removed 2 bases from V and 4 bases from J, with 8 bases in between. CDR3 DNA: TGCGCCAGCAGTGAGCCGGGGGGCACTGAAGCTTTCTTT. Translation gives CASSEPGGTEAFF.

V and J are TRBV7-3 and TRBJ1-6; a possible D gene is TRBD1 (6 bases). The CDR3 totals 15 residues. Per the germline V gene, CDR1 is SGHTA and CDR2 is FQGTGA. Trimming shortened V by 5 bases and J by 0 bases, and 8 bases separated the two germline ends. The CDR3 spells CASSIQGSYNSPLHF. DNA of the CDR3: TGTGCCAGCAGCATACAGGGCTCCTATAATTCACCCCTCCACTTT.

The chain combines TRBV2 with TRBJ2-7, with D perhaps TRBD1 (6 bases). V was cut by 7 bases and J by 2 bases, with 12 bases left in between. Germline-derived CDR1 and CDR2 are SNHLY and FYNNEI. This CDR3 comprises 13 residues. The CDR3 sequence: CASIFEGAYEQYF. The CDR3 DNA is TGTGCCAGCATTTTTGAGGGGGCCTACGAGCAGTACTTC.

This clone has just a few counts. The rearrangement joins TRBV5-1 to TRBJ1-2; 9 bases map to TRBD1. Germline CDR1 is SGHRS and CDR2 is YFSETQ. The length of the CDR3 is 16 residues. The trim removed 1 base at V and 6 bases at J, leaving 10 bases unmatched. The CDR3 here is CASSLTTGGVMDGYTF. In nucleotides, the CDR3 is TGCGCCAGCAGCTTGACGACAGGGGGAGTCATGGATGGCTACACCTTC.

This chain's CDR3 is CASSELRQGHNSPLHF. CDR3 bases: TGTGCCAGCAGTGAGCTTCGACAGGGTCATAATTCACCCCTCCACTTT. The chain employs TRBV25-1 and TRBJ1-6; 7 nucleotides line up with TRBD1. CDR3 length: 16 residues. The V segment lost 3 bases and the J segment 5 bases; nucleotides outside the gene matches: 7. Looked up from germline, CDR1 is MGHDK and CDR2 is SYGVNS.

The table lists this clone with a few counts. The chain carries TRBV4-1 and TRBJ1-1; D remains ambiguous. This CDR3 is 16 amino acids long. V was cut by 2 bases and J by 4 bases, with 17 bases left in between. CDR1 and CDR2 from the germline V gene are MGHRA and YSYEKL. CDR3 sequence reads: CASSQLAGTLSTEAFF. The CDR3 DNA reads as TGCGCCAGCAGCCAACTAGCTGGCACCCTTAGCACTGAAGCTTTCTTT.

This clone came up a few times. J is TRBJ1-1 and V is TRBV6-5; no clear D gene. V gave up 8 bases and J gave up 0 bases, with 16 bases separating them. CDR3 length: 15 residues. Germline CDR1 is MNHEY and CDR2 is SVGAGI. CDR3 protein: CASVSGERMNTEAFF. The CDR3 coding sequence is TGTGCCAGCGTGAGCGGAGAACGTATGAACACTGAAGCTTTCTTT.